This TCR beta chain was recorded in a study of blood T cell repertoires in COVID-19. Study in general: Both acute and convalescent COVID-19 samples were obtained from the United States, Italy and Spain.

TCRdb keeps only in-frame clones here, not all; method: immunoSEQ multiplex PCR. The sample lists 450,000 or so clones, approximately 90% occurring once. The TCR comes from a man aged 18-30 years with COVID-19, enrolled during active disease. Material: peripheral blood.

CDR3 protein: CASKQPGTSEQYF. DNA of the CDR3: TGTGCCAGCAAACAACCGGGAACATCCGAGCAGTACTTC. J is TRBJ2-7 and V is TRBV11-2; tentatively, D is TRBD2 (5 bases). V was clipped by 7 bases and J by 6 bases, with 16 bases between them. Germline CDR1 reads SGHAT; CDR2 reads FQNNGV. The CDR3 is 13 amino acids.